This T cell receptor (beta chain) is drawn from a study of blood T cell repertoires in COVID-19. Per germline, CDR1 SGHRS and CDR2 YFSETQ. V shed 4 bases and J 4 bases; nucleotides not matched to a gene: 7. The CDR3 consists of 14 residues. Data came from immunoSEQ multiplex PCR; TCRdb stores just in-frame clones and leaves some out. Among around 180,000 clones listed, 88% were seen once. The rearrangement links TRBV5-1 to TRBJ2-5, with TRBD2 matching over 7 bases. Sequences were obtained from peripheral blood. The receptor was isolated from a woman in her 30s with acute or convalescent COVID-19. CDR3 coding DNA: TGCGCCAGCAGCCTGGGGAGGGCCCCAGAGACCCAGTACTTC. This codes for CASSLGRAPETQYF.